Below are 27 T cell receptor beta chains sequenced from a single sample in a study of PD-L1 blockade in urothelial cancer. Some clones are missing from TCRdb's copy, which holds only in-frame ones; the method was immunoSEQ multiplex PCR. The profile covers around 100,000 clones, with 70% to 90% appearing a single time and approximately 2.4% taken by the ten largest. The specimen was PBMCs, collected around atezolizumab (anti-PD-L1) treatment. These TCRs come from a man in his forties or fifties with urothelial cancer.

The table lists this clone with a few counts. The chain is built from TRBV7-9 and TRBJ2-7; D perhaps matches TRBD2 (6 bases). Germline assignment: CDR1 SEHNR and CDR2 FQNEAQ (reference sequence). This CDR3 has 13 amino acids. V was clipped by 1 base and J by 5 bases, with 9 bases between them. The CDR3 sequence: CASSLGGGNEQYF. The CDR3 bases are TGTGCCAGCAGCTTAGGTGGGGGGAACGAGCAGTACTTC.

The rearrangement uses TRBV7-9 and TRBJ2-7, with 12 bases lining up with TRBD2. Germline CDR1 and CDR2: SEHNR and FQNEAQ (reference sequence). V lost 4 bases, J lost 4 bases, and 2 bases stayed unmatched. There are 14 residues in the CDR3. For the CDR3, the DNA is TGTGCCAGCAGCTCAGGACTAGCGGGATACGAGCAGTACTTC. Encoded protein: CASSSGLAGYEQYF.

In nucleotides, the CDR3 is TGTGCCAGCAGCGTAGTGGGGCTAGCGGGAGGGAAGGCTGAGCAGTTCTTC. Translating gives CASSVVGLAGGKAEQFF. V usage is TRBV9 and J usage is TRBJ2-1; 12 bases align to TRBD2. This CDR3 is 17 amino acids long. Per germline, CDR1 SGDLS and CDR2 YYNGEE. V trimming: 0 bases; J trimming: 9 bases; junction bases outside the gene matches: 10.

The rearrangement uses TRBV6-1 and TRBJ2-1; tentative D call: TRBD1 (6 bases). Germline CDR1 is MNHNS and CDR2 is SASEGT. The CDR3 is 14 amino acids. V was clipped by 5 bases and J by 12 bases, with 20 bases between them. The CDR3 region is CASSSGQPRQTQFF. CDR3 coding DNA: TGTGCCAGCAGTTCCGGACAGCCTCGACAGACGCAGTTCTTC.

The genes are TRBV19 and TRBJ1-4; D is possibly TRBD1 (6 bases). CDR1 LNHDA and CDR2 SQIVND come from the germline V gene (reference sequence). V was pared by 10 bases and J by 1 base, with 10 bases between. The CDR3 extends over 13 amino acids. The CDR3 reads CATSQGTNEKLFF. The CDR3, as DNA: TGTGCCACCTCACAGGGAACTAATGAAAAACTGTTTTTT.

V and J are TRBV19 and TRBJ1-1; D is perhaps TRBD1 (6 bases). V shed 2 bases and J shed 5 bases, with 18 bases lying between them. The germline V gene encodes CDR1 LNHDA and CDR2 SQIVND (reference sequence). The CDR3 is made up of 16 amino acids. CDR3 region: CASSITAGAPRTEAFF. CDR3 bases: TGTGCCAGTAGTATAACGGCAGGGGCCCCGAGGACTGAAGCTTTCTTT.

CDR3 DNA: TGTGCCAGCAGCTTACGACAGGACAATGAGCAGTTCTTC. Translating it yields CASSLRQDNEQFF. The rearrangement links TRBV7-2 to TRBJ2-1, with a possible D match to TRBD1 (6 bases). V was clipped by 2 bases and J by 5 bases, with 7 bases between them. Germline CDR1 is SGHTA and CDR2 is FQGNSA. The CDR3 contains 13 residues.

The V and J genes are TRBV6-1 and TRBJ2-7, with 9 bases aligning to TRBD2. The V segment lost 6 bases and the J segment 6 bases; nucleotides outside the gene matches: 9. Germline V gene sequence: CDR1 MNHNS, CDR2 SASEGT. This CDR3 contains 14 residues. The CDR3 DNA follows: TGTGCCAGCAGCCTCTTTAGCGGGAGCGGCGAGCAGTACTTC. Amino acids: CASSLFSGSGEQYF.

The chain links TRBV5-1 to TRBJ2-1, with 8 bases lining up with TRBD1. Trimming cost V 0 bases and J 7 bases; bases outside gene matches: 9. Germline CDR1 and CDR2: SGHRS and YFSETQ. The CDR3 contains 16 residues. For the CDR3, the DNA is TGCGCCAGCAGCTTGGGGTCAGGGGGCGCAAGGAATGAGCAGTTCTTC. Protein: CASSLGSGGARNEQFF. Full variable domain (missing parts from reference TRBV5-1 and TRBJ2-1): KAGVTQTPRYLIKTRGQQVTLSCSPISGHRSVSWYQQTPGQGLQFLFEYFSETQRNKGNFPGRFSGRQFSNSRSEMNVSTLELGDSALYLCASSLGSGGARNEQFFGPGTRLTVL.

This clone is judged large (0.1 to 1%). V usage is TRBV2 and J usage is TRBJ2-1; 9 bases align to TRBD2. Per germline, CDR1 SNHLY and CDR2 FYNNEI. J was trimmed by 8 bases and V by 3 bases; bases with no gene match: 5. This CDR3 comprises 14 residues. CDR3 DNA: TGTGCCAGCAGTGAGTGGGTAGCGGGAGATGAGCAGTTCTTC. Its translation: CASSEWVAGDEQFF.

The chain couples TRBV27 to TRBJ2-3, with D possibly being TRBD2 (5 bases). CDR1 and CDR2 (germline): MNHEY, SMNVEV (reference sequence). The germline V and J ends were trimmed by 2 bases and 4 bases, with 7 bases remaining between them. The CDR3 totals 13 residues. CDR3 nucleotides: TGTGCCAGCAGTTTAGGCGGGCCAGATACGCAGTATTTT. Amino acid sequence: CASSLGGPDTQYF.

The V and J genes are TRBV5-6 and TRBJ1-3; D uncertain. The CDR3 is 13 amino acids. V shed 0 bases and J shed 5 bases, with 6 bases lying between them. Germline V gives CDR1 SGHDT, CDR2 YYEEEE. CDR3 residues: CASSLDSRNTIYF. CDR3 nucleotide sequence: TGTGCCAGCAGCTTGGACAGTAGAAACACCATATATTTT.

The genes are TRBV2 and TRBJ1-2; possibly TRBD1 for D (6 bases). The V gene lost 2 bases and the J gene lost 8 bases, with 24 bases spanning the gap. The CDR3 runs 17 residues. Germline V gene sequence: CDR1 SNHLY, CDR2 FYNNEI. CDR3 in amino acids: CASSEQGRRRGGRGYTF. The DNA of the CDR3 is TGTGCCAGCAGTGAACAGGGCCGGAGGAGGGGGGGTCGCGGCTACACCTTC.

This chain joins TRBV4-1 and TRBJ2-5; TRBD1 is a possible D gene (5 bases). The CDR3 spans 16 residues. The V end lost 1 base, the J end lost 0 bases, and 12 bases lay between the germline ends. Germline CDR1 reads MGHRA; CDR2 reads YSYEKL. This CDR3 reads CASSQGGGKYQETQYF. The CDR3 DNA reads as TGCGCCAGCAGCCAAGGGGGCGGAAAGTACCAAGAGACCCAGTACTTC.

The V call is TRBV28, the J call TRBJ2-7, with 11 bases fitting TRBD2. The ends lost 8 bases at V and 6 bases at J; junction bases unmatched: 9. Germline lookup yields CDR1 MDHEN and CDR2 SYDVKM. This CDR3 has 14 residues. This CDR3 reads CASRGALAGGEQYF. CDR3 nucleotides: TGTGCCAGCCGGGGGGCTCTAGCGGGAGGCGAGCAGTACTTC.

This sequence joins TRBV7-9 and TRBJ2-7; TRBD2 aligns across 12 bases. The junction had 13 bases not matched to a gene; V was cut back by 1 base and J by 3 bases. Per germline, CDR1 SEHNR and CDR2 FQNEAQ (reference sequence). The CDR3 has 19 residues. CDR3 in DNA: TGTGCCAGCAGCTTAGATTGGCTAGCGGGAGGGCCTTACAACTACGAGCAGTACTTC. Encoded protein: CASSLDWLAGGPYNYEQYF.

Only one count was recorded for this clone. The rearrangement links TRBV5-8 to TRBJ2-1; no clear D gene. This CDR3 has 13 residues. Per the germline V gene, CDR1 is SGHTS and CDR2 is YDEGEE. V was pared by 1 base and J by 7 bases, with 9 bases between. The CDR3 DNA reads TGTGCCAGCAGCTTGTATGTACTAAATGAGCAGTTCTTC. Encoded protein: CASSLYVLNEQFF.

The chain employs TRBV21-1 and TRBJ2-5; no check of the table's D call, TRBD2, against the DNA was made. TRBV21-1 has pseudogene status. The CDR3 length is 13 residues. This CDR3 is CASNWREQETQYF. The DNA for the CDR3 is TGTGCCAGCAATTGGCGGGAACAAGAGACCCAGTACTTC.

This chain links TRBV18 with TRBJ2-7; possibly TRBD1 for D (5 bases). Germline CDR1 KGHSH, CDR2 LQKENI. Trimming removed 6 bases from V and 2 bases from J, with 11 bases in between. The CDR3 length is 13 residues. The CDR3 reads CASSPTATYEQYF. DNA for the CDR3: TGTGCCAGCTCCCCGACAGCGACCTACGAGCAGTACTTC.

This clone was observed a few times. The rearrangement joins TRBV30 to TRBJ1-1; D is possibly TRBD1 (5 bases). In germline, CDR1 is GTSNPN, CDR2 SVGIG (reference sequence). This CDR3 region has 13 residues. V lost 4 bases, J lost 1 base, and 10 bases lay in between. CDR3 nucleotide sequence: TGTGCCTGGACCAAGACAGCGAACACTGAAGCTTTCTTT. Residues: CAWTKTANTEAFF.

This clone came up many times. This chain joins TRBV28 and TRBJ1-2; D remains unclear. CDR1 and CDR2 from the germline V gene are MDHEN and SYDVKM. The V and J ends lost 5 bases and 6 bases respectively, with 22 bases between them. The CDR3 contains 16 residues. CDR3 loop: CASSPVRSSQAHGYTF. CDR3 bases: TGTGCCAGCAGTCCTGTTAGAAGTTCCCAAGCCCATGGCTACACCTTC.

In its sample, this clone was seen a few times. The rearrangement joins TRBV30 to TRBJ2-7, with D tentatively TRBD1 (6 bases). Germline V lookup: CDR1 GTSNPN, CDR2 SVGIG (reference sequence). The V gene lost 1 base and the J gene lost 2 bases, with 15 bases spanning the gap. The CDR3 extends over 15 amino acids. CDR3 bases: TGTGCCTGGAGTGGGGGGCCGAGATCTGCCTACGAGCAGTACTTC. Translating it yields CAWSGGPRSAYEQYF.

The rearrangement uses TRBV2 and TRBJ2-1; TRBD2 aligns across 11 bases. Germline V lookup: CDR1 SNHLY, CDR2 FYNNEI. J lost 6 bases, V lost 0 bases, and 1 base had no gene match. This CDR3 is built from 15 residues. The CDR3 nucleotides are TGTGCCAGCAGTGAAGCGGGACTAGCGGCCAATGAGCAGTTCTTC. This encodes CASSEAGLAANEQFF.

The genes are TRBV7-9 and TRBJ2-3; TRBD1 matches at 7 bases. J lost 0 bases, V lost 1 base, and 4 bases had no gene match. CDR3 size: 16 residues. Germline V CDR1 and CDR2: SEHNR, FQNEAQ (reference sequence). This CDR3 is CASSLDPDRSTDTQYF. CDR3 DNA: TGTGCCAGCAGCTTAGACCCGGACAGGAGCACAGATACGCAGTATTTT.

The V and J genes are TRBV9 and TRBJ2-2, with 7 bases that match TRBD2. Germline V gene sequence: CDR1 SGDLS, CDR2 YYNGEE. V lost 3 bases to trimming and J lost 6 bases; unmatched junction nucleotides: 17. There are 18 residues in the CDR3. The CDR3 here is CASSAFMGGLPGPGELFF. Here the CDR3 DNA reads TGTGCCAGCAGCGCCTTCATGGGGGGACTACCCGGTCCCGGGGAGCTGTTTTTT.

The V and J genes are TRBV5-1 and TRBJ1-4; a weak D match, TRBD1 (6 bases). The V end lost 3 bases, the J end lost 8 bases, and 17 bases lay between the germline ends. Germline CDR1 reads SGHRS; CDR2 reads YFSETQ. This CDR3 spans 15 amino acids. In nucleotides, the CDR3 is TGCGCCAGCAGCTCGGGGACACCGAATGTAGAAAAACTGTTTTTT. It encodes CASSSGTPNVEKLFF.

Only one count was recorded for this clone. The CDR3 is CASSVVHRDMLLGNYGYTF. The CDR3 DNA is TGTGCCAGCAGTGTCGTACACCGGGACATGCTCCTTGGAAACTATGGCTACACCTTC. The chain couples TRBV28 to TRBJ1-2, with D maybe TRBD1 (6 bases). Trimming removed 5 bases at V and 2 bases at J, with 27 bases between. The germline V gene has CDR1 MDHEN and CDR2 SYDVKM. The CDR3 has 19 residues.